The 31 T cell receptor beta chains below were found in one sample sequenced in a study of OX40 agonist ivuxolimab in advanced cancers. The table came from immunoSEQ multiplex PCR; TCRdb's copy has only in-frame clones and leaves some out. The sample carries 65,000 to 90,000 clones, approximately 83% recorded once. The source was CD4+ or CD8+ T cells sorted from blood, collected in a trial of the OX40 agonist ivuxolimab. The receptors were gathered from an adult with an advanced solid tumor such as melanoma, head and neck, liver or kidney cancer.

This clone was detected once. The rearrangement links TRBV10-3 to TRBJ2-2; a weak D match, TRBD1 (6 bases). With 6 bases removed from V and 4 bases from J, the gap between germline ends came to 12 bases. The CDR3 runs to 14 residues. Germline CDR1 is ENHRY and CDR2 is SYGVKD. This CDR3 reads CAISVDSITGELFF. The CDR3 nucleotides are TGTGCCATCAGCGTGGACAGTATCACCGGGGAGCTGTTTTTT.

The rearrangement joins TRBV5-4 to TRBJ1-5, with TRBD1 matching over 7 bases. The germline V gene encodes CDR1 SGHNT and CDR2 YYREEE (reference sequence). Trimming at V came to 2 bases and at J to 1 base, leaving 12 bases not matched to a gene. The CDR3 has 18 amino acids. CDR3 protein: CASSFFLTGVSSNQPQHF. In DNA, the CDR3 is TGTGCCAGCAGCTTTTTTCTTACAGGGGTCAGCAGCAATCAGCCCCAGCATTTT.

This clone has just one count. This sequence joins TRBV28 and TRBJ1-1, with D hard to call. This CDR3 has 14 amino acids. In germline, CDR1 is MDHEN, CDR2 SYDVKM. V was trimmed by 5 bases and J by 1 base, leaving 11 bases between them. The CDR3 reads CASSEGPGNTEAFF. CDR3 sequence (DNA): TGTGCCAGCAGTGAAGGGCCGGGGAACACTGAAGCTTTCTTT.

V usage is TRBV19 and J usage is TRBJ2-7; D is unresolved. The V end was cut by 2 bases, the J end by 3 bases, with 8 bases between. CDR1 and CDR2 (germline): LNHDA, SQIVND (reference sequence). CDR3 length: 13 amino acids. Here the CDR3 DNA reads TGTGCCAGTAGTATACCAGGTTACTACGAGCAGTACTTC. Translated, it gives CASSIPGYYEQYF.

CDR3 residues: CASSLEWTGVYGYTF. The CDR3 DNA reads TGTGCCAGCAGCTTAGAGTGGACAGGGGTCTATGGCTACACCTTC. The chain couples TRBV7-9 to TRBJ1-2, with 9 bases matching TRBD1. Germline lookup yields CDR1 SEHNR and CDR2 FQNEAQ (reference sequence). The CDR3 loop spans 15 amino acids. With 1 base clipped from V and 4 bases from J, the junction kept 4 bases outside the gene matches. The complete variable domain, with remaining parts taken from reference TRBV7-9 and TRBJ1-2, reads DTGVSQNPRHKITKRGQNVTFRCDPISEHNRLYWYRQTLGQGPEFLTYFQNEAQLEKSRLLSDRFSAERPKGSFSTLEIQRTEQGDSAMYLCASSLEWTGVYGYTFGSGTRLTVV.

This clone was recorded once. The gene calls are TRBV7-2 and TRBJ1-1; D is unclear. The CDR3 consists of 10 residues. Germline V gene sequence: CDR1 SGHTA, CDR2 FQGNSA. The V and J ends lost 6 bases and 2 bases respectively, with 1 base between them. The CDR3 DNA is TGTGCCAGCAGAAACACTGAAGCTTTCTTT. Its translation: CASRNTEAFF.

The rearrangement uses TRBV12-5 and TRBJ2-1, with D maybe TRBD1 (6 bases). The germline V and J ends were trimmed by 6 bases and 4 bases, with 25 bases remaining between them. From germline, CDR1 is LGHNT and CDR2 FRNRAP. This CDR3 is built from 18 residues. CDR3 DNA: TGTGCTAGTGGCCCCCGATGCGACGGACAGATCATTTACAATGAGCAGTTCTTC. Its translation: CASGPRCDGQIIYNEQFF.

V and J are TRBV10-1 and TRBJ2-2; 7 bases are shared with TRBD1. With 7 bases clipped from V and 4 bases from J, the junction kept 6 bases outside the gene matches. This CDR3 region has 14 residues. Germline CDR1 WNHNN, CDR2 SYGVQD (reference sequence). CDR3 DNA sequence: TGCGCCAGCAAAGGGGACAGTAGCACCGGGGAGCTGTTTTTT. This encodes CASKGDSSTGELFF.

The chain recombines TRBV7-9 with TRBJ1-1, with 7 positions matching TRBD1. The CDR3 is 12 amino acids. J was trimmed by 10 bases and V by 3 bases; bases with no gene match: 5. CDR1 and CDR2 from the germline V gene are SEHNR and FQNEAQ (reference sequence). The CDR3 spells CASSFDRVGAFF. CDR3 DNA sequence: TGTGCCAGCAGCTTCGACAGGGTCGGAGCTTTCTTT.

The rearrangement uses TRBV19 and TRBJ1-1; D is uncertain. V dropped 5 bases and J dropped 1 base, with 8 bases sitting between them. The CDR3 is 13 residues long. Germline assignment: CDR1 LNHDA and CDR2 SQIVND (reference sequence). DNA for the CDR3: TGTGCCAGTAGTCTTTCATCGAACACTGAAGCTTTCTTT. Protein sequence: CASSLSSNTEAFF.

This sequence joins TRBV6-5 and TRBJ1-2; maybe TRBD1 (6 bases). V was trimmed by 6 bases and J by 8 bases, leaving 19 bases between them. The CDR3 sequence is 14 residues long. Germline CDR1 is MNHEY and CDR2 is SVGAGI. The CDR3 DNA follows: TGTGCCAGCAGACCCCCCGGGGGGGGCGGGGGCTACACCTTC. Translating it yields CASRPPGGGGGYTF.

The V gene is TRBV4-1, the J gene TRBJ1-2, with 8 bases matching TRBD1. V lost 1 base, J lost 4 bases, and 2 bases stayed unmatched. Germline values: CDR1 MGHRA, CDR2 YSYEKL. This CDR3 contains 14 residues. The CDR3 sequence is CASSQGTGPYGYTF. CDR3 bases: TGCGCCAGCAGCCAAGGGACAGGGCCCTATGGCTACACCTTC.

The rearrangement uses TRBV6-6 and TRBJ2-5, with D uncertain. The V end lost 6 bases, the J end lost 7 bases, and 15 bases lay between the germline ends. The CDR3 is made up of 13 amino acids. The germline V gene encodes CDR1 MNHNY and CDR2 SVGAGI (reference sequence). The CDR3 DNA sequence: TGTGCCAGCAGCCCTCGGGTGGAAGCGACCCAGTACTTC. Protein: CASSPRVEATQYF.

This chain links TRBV19 with TRBJ2-1; 9 bases align to TRBD2. V gave up 4 bases and J gave up 1 base; unmatched junction bases: 2. Germline CDR1 reads LNHDA; CDR2 reads SQIVND (reference sequence). The CDR3 contains 15 residues. The CDR3 loop reads CASSNSGRSYNEQFF. CDR3 DNA sequence: TGTGCCAGTAGTAATAGCGGGAGATCCTACAATGAGCAGTTCTTC.

The V call is TRBV25-1, the J call TRBJ2-1; possible D gene TRBD2, 6 bases. CDR1 is MGHDK, CDR2 SYGVNS, per germline. The CDR3 spans 16 residues. The germline V and J ends were trimmed by 7 bases and 0 bases, with 16 bases remaining between them. The CDR3 sequence: CASKNRRVSSYNEQFF. The DNA of the CDR3 is TGTGCCAGCAAAAACCGGAGGGTTAGCTCCTACAATGAGCAGTTCTTC.

The chain combines TRBV5-5 with TRBJ1-1, with D hard to call. V was trimmed by 0 bases and J by 4 bases, leaving 16 bases between them. The CDR3 has 16 amino acids. Germline CDR1 reads SGHKS; CDR2 reads YYEKEE (reference sequence). This CDR3 is CASSLVIGVRGTEAFF. The CDR3 DNA is TGTGCCAGCAGCTTGGTTATCGGGGTTCGGGGCACTGAAGCTTTCTTT.

The chain employs TRBV9 and TRBJ2-3, with D possibly being TRBD1 or TRBD2 (5 bases each). Looked up from germline, CDR1 is SGDLS and CDR2 is YYNGEE. The CDR3 has 14 amino acids. Trimming removed 3 bases at V and 1 base at J, with 9 bases between. CDR3 in amino acids: CASSARDGTDTQYF. The CDR3 bases are TGTGCCAGCAGCGCCAGGGACGGCACAGATACGCAGTATTTT.

The V call is TRBV19, the J call TRBJ1-2; the D is unclear. V was clipped by 9 bases and J by 3 bases, with 11 bases between them. This CDR3 spans 12 amino acids. Per germline, CDR1 LNHDA and CDR2 SQIVND (reference sequence). CDR3 sequence: CASQVDDYGYTF. The CDR3 coding sequence is TGTGCCAGCCAGGTGGATGACTATGGCTACACCTTC.

This chain connects TRBV12-5 to TRBJ1-4; 7 bases align to TRBD1. V shed 5 bases, J shed 8 bases, and the junction held 5 bases outside the gene matches. The CDR3 covers 13 residues. Per germline, CDR1 LGHNT and CDR2 FRNRAP. The CDR3 DNA follows: TGTGCTAGTGGTCTATGGGACAGCGAAAAACTGTTTTTT. As protein: CASGLWDSEKLFF. Full variable domain (remainder filled in from reference TRBV12-5 and TRBJ1-4): DARVTQTPRHKVTEMGQEVTMRCQPILGHNTVFWYRQTMMQGLELLAYFRNRAPLDDSGMPKDRFSAEMPDATLATLKIQPSEPRDSAVYFCASGLWDSEKLFFGSGTQLSVL.

This chain connects TRBV4-1 to TRBJ2-5; maybe TRBD1 (6 bases). The closer fit of TRBJ2-7 to the DNA end suggests the J call may be wrong. Germline V gene lookup returns CDR1 MGHRA and CDR2 YSYEKL. The CDR3 extends over 16 amino acids. The CDR3 bases are TGCGCCAGCAGCCAAGATACAAACAGGGTGCCCTACGAGCAGTACTTC. This sequence encodes CASSQDTNRVPYEQYF.

This chain joins TRBV18 and TRBJ2-7; 11 positions match TRBD2. Trimming at V came to 2 bases and at J to 5 bases, leaving 5 bases not matched to a gene. The CDR3 sequence is 15 residues long. Germline V gene lookup returns CDR1 KGHSH and CDR2 LQKENI. CDR3: CASSPGLAGVDEQYF. The CDR3 DNA follows: TGTGCCAGCTCACCAGGACTAGCGGGTGTCGACGAGCAGTACTTC.

J is TRBJ1-1 and V is TRBV7-9, with a weak D call TRBD1 (6 bases). The CDR3 is 11 residues long. V was shortened by 7 bases and J by 6 bases, with 9 bases between the two germline ends. Per the germline V gene, CDR1 is SEHNR and CDR2 is FQNEAQ (reference sequence). The CDR3 sequence is CASNRAAEAFF. DNA of the CDR3: TGTGCCAGCAACAGGGCGGCTGAAGCTTTCTTT.

The V and J genes are TRBV29-1 and TRBJ2-5; D possibly corresponds to TRBD2 (5 bases). CDR1 and CDR2 from the germline V gene are SQVTM and ANQGSEA. V was cut by 0 bases and J by 7 bases, with 12 bases left in between. This CDR3 comprises 13 residues. Here the CDR3 DNA reads TGCAGCGTTGAAGATCAGTACGGGGTGACCCAGTACTTC. Protein product: CSVEDQYGVTQYF.

The V call is TRBV5-1, the J call TRBJ1-1; 9 nucleotides line up with TRBD1. There are 13 residues in the CDR3. The germline CDR1 and CDR2 sequences are SGHRS and YFSETQ. Losses at the gene ends were 4 bases for V and 8 bases for J; bases not matched to a gene: 6. The CDR3 region is CASSVGTGQEAFF. In DNA, the CDR3 is TGCGCCAGCAGCGTTGGGACAGGGCAGGAAGCTTTCTTT.

The chain joins TRBV7-2 to TRBJ1-4; a possible D gene is TRBD1 (5 bases). The CDR3 extends over 15 amino acids. The V end lost 5 bases, the J end lost 5 bases, and 15 bases lay between the germline ends. CDR1 is SGHTA, CDR2 FQGNSA, per germline. The CDR3 loop reads CASSPRDASNEKLFF. In DNA, the CDR3 is TGTGCCAGCAGCCCCCGGGACGCGAGCAATGAAAAACTGTTTTTT.

DNA for the CDR3: TGTGCCAGCAGCCCAAGTTGGACTAGCGGCTCCTACGAGCAGTACTTC. Protein: CASSPSWTSGSYEQYF. The rearrangement links TRBV7-6 to TRBJ2-7, with 10 bases matching TRBD2. The CDR3 is made up of 16 amino acids. Germline assignment: CDR1 SGHVS and CDR2 FNYEAQ. J lost 0 bases, V lost 5 bases, and 7 bases had no gene match.

The genes are TRBV4-3 and TRBJ1-4; the D gene is possibly TRBD1 (5 bases). Germline CDR1 reads LGHNA; CDR2 reads YSLEER. This CDR3 has 16 residues. V lost 0 bases and J lost 8, with 16 bases in between. Written as DNA, the CDR3 is TGCGCCAGCAGCCAAGATCGCCGCAGTTGGGGGGAAAAACTGTTTTTT. It specifies CASSQDRRSWGEKLFF.

In DNA, the CDR3 is TGCGCCAGCAGCTTACAGGGATCCGATGGCTACACCTTC. Its protein product is CASSLQGSDGYTF. This chain uses TRBV5-1 with TRBJ1-2, with D possibly being TRBD1 (6 bases). V lost 2 bases and J 6 bases, leaving 11 bases between the germline ends. In germline, CDR1 is SGHRS, CDR2 YFSETQ. The CDR3 runs to 13 residues. The complete variable domain, with remaining parts taken from reference TRBV5-1 and TRBJ1-2, reads KAGVTQTPRYLIKTRGQQVTLSCSPISGHRSVSWYQQTPGQGLQFLFEYFSETQRNKGNFPGRFSGRQFSNSRSEMNVSTLELGDSALYLCASSLQGSDGYTFGSGTRLTVV.

The chain employs TRBV7-9 and TRBJ2-1, with 7 bases lining up with TRBD2. The V gene end was trimmed by 5 bases and the J gene end by 3 bases; junction bases not matched to a gene: 10. Germline loops: CDR1 SEHNR, CDR2 FQNEAQ (reference sequence). This CDR3 has 16 amino acids. The CDR3 sequence: CASSPIGLAVYNEQFF. The CDR3 nucleotides are TGTGCCAGCAGCCCGATAGGGCTAGCGGTCTACAATGAGCAGTTCTTC.

This rearrangement joins TRBV7-6 to TRBJ1-6, with D maybe TRBD1 (5 bases). This CDR3 has 15 amino acids. Trimming left V 0 bases short and J 7 bases short, with 10 bases between. Germline values: CDR1 SGHVS, CDR2 FNYEAQ. CDR3 amino acids: CASSLARGANSPLHF. In DNA, the CDR3 is TGTGCCAGCAGCTTAGCGCGTGGGGCGAATTCACCCCTCCACTTT.

The V gene is TRBV29-1, the J gene TRBJ2-3; D call uncertain. With 0 bases removed from V and 0 bases from J, the gap between germline ends came to 10 bases. The CDR3 covers 15 residues. Germline CDR1 is SQVTM and CDR2 is ANQGSEA. CDR3: CSVEDPNYSTDTQYF. The CDR3 coding sequence is TGCAGCGTTGAAGATCCTAATTATAGCACAGATACGCAGTATTTT.